This entry describes one TCR beta chain. Antigen unknown. This entry belongs to a study of early T cells in non-severe SARS-CoV-2 infection. About the research overall: Chains stayed unpaired after sequencing of bulk RNA from unsorted whole blood. Broader study findings: Comparison of clonotypes with VDJdb favored anti-spike CD8 responses while missing private and CD4 specificities.

CDR3 length: 14 residues. V lost 3 bases to trimming and J lost 2 bases, with 5 bases between them. CDR1 SGHTA and CDR2 FQGNSA come from the germline V gene. Individual cDNA molecules were tagged with unique molecular identifiers. MiXCR was run by TCRdb on the 5' RACE reads, yielding one entry per CDR3 protein. The sample lists approximately 66,000 distinct CDR3 sequences, under 15% occurring once. The sequence came from an adult who was a healthcare worker with PCR-confirmed SARS-CoV-2 infection or an uninfected control (not recorded which). The gene calls are TRBV7-2 and TRBJ2-6; D is unclear. Material for sequencing was whole blood. In nucleotides, the CDR3 is TGTGCCAGCAGCTTGTTAACTGGGGCCAACGTCCTGACTTTC. Protein: CASSLLTGANVLTF.